This section outlines one T cell receptor (beta chain) sequence together with its context. Its antigen is not known. The data belong to a study of T-cell memory formation after mild COVID-19. The study's findings and limits: CD4/CD8 balance held among clones contracting day 15 to 85, and later expanders leaned CD4+. Shrinking CD4+ clones resided mostly in CM and EM, and CD8+ ones in EMRA.

With constant-segment primers, 5'RACE yielded cDNA libraries of TCR alpha and TCR beta that carried sample barcodes and UMIs. MiXCR, run by TCRdb on the 5' RACE reads, gives a single entry per CDR3 protein. Of roughly 510,000 distinct CDR3 sequences in the sample, 17% are singletons; the top ten hold roughly 8.2%. The length of the CDR3 is 15 residues. The V end lost 1 base, the J end lost 2 bases, and 9 bases lay between the germline ends. CDR1 SGHAT and CDR2 FQNNGV come from the germline V gene. The sample was PBMCs or a T cell subset sorted from them (not recorded which). The V and J genes are TRBV11-2 and TRBJ1-3; D not resolved. The sequence was obtained from an adult woman who had mild COVID-19 (a few samples of this study predate the infection). Cell type and time point are not known. CDR3 sequence: CASSLAYRAGNTIYF. CDR3 in DNA: TGTGCCAGCAGCTTAGCTTATAGAGCTGGAAACACCATATATTTT.